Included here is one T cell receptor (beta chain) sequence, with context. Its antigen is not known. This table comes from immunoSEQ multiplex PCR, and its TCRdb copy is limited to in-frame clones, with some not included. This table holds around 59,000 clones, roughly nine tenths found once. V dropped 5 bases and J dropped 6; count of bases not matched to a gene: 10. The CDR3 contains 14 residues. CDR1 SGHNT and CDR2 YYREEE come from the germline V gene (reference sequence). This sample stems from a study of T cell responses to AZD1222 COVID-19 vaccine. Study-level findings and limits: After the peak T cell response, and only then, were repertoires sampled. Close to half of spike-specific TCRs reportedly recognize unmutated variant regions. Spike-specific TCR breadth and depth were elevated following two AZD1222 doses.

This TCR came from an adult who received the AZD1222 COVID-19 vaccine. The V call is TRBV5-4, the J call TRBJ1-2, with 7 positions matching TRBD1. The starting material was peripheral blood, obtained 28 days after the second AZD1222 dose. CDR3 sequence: CASRRQGARDGYTF. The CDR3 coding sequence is TGTGCCAGCAGACGACAGGGAGCAAGAGATGGCTACACCTTC.